Here is one T cell receptor beta chain with its context. Antigen specificity is unknown. Primers for the PCR totalled 60 Vbeta and 13 Jbeta. Profiled with immunoSEQ multiplex PCR; TCRdb holds only in-frame clones, not every one. This table holds about 140,000 clones, 80% found once. This record belongs to a study of cytomegalovirus exposure and HLA in healthy donors. Findings and caveats of the study: Reportedly, cytomegalovirus status was diagnosed with high sensitivity and specificity.

V was clipped by 0 bases and J by 2 bases, with 19 bases between them. CDR1 is SGHRS and CDR2 is YFSETQ in the germline V gene. The CDR3 runs 18 residues. This TCR was recovered from a female donor in good health and CMV-seronegative. Sequenced sample: PBMCs. This rearrangement joins TRBV5-1 to TRBJ2-3, with a possible D match to TRBD2 (5 bases). The CDR3 is CASSLGVRARAHTDTQYF. In DNA form, the CDR3 reads TGCGCCAGCAGCTTGGGGGTTCGGGCGCGGGCACACACAGATACGCAGTATTTT.